This T cell receptor (beta chain) was recovered during a study of blood T cell repertoires in COVID-19 (TCRdb year 2020). Regarding the complete study: The collaborator samples originated in the United States, Italy and Spain and spanned the acute and convalescent phases of COVID-19. A de-identified subject ID, COVID-19 status, age in years and sex were almost always included in the sample metadata. HLA class I and class II types, where available, came from metadata supplied by the sample provider rather than from assay-based typing. A freely available public database, intended as a resource for researchers studying the immune response to SARS-CoV-2, is where the repertoires were released. Subjects who had been exposed to COVID-19, were actively infected with it, or had recovered from it provided the deeply sampled blood TCRbeta repertoires that made up the dataset. The prospective study material was composed of cDNA or gDNA derived from T cells, B-cell-depleted T cells, or PBMCs. Samples were obtained from the ongoing ImmuneRACE study (first 160 participants) and from over a thousand subjects provided by 6 global collaborators. The study at large found these results: The amount of clinical and demographic metadata varied by source and participant and was provided uncurated.

Trimming accounts for 2 bases at V and 8 bases at J, while the number of junction bases matched to no gene is 8. The germline V gene yields MGHRA for CDR1 and YSYEKL for CDR2. Measured from the cysteine to the phenylalanine, the CDR3 is 15 residues long. Just CDR3 DNA is preserved here, 45 bases in frame from base 1. TCRbeta CDR3 regions were amplified from genomic DNA by means of the immunoSEQ Assay, a bias-controlled multiplex PCR. As for how the authors treated the data: The number of nucleated cells in each sample was estimated by amplification of reference gene primers within the assay. Sequence reads were collapsed and filtered to measure the absolute abundance of every unique TCRbeta CDR3 rearrangement. For each sample, productive Simpson clonality was calculated as the square root of Simpson's diversity index over productive rearrangements. TCRdb holds this immuneACCESS table with in-frame rearrangements only. Some clones are missing; in checked studies, unresolved V genes explain under half, and the rest has no known cause. For V, J and clone size, that table is used; D and trimming come from the DNA. Within this sample are about 420,000 clones, with 80% to 90% of them counted one time only. The biggest ten clones account for more than 0.7% of the sample.

Comments on this clone: Its antigen remains undetermined. No base qualities exist here, and no much larger clone lies one base off it.

One collaborating source in Seattle enrolled patients during active infection and followed them longitudinally through the course of disease. Whole blood was collected in K2EDTA tubes by collaborating institutions according to the institutions' own protocols. For TCRbeta analysis, collaborators shipped samples in one of three forms: frozen whole blood, isolated PBMCs, or DNA extracted from either of those sample types. The sequenced sample consisted of peripheral blood. This TCR was recovered from a man aged 18 to 29 with COVID-19, enrolled during active disease. In this chain, TRBV4-1 is recombined with TRBJ2-1; a stretch of 8 junction bases matches TRBD1. DNA sequence: TGCGCCAGCAGCCAACTAGCCCCAGGGGGCGATGAGCAGTTCTTC. It encodes CASSQLAPGGDEQFF.